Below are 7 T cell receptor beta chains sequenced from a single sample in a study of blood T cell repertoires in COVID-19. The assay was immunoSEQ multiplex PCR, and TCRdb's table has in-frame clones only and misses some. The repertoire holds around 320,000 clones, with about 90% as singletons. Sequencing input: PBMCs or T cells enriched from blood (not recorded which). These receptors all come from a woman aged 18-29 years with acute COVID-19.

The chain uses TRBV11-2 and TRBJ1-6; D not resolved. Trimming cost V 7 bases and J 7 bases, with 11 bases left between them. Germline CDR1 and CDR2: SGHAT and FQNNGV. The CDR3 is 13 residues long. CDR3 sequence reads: CASNRRPNSPLHF. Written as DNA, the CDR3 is TGTGCCAGCAACCGGCGGCCGAATTCACCCCTCCACTTT.

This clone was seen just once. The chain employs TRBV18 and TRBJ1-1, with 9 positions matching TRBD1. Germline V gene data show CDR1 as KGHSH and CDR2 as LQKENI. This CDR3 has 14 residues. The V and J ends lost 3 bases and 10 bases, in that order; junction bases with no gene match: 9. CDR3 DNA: TGTGCCAGCTCACCCCGGACAGGGGAAACCGGAGCTTTCTTT. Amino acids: CASSPRTGETGAFF.

CDR3 in DNA: TGCGCCAGCGCATTGGTAGCTTCGAATGAGCAGTTCTTC. Translation gives CASALVASNEQFF. This rearrangement joins TRBV5-1 to TRBJ2-1; D not resolved. CDR3 length: 13 residues. Looked up from germline, CDR1 is SGHRS and CDR2 is YFSETQ. V gave up 7 bases and J gave up 7 bases, with 15 bases separating them.

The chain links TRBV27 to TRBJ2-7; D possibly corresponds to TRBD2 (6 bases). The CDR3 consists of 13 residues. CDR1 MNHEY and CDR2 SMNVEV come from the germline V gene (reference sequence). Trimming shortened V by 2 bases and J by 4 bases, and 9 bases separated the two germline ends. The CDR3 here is CASSLDRGYEQYF. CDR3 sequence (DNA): TGTGCCAGCAGTTTAGACCGGGGGTACGAGCAGTACTTC.

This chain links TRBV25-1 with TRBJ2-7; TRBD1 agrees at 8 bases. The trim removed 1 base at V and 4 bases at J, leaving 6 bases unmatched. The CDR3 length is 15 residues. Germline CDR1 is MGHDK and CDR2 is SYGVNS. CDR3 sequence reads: CASSESTGGGYEQYF. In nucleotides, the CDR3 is TGTGCCAGCAGTGAATCCACAGGGGGTGGGTACGAGCAGTACTTC.

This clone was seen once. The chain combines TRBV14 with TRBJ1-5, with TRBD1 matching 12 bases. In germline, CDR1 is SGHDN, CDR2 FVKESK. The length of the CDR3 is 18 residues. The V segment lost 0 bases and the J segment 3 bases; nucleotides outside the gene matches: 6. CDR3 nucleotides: TGTGCCAGCAGCCAAGATGGGACAGGGGGCTTTAACAATCAGCCCCAGCATTTT. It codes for CASSQDGTGGFNNQPQHF.

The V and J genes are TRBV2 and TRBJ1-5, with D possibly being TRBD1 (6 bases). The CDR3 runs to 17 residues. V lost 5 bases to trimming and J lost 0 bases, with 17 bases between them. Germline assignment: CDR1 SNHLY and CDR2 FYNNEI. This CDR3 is CASSRDTLSYSNQPQHF. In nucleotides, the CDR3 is TGTGCCAGCAGTCGGGACACCTTGAGTTATAGCAATCAGCCCCAGCATTTT.